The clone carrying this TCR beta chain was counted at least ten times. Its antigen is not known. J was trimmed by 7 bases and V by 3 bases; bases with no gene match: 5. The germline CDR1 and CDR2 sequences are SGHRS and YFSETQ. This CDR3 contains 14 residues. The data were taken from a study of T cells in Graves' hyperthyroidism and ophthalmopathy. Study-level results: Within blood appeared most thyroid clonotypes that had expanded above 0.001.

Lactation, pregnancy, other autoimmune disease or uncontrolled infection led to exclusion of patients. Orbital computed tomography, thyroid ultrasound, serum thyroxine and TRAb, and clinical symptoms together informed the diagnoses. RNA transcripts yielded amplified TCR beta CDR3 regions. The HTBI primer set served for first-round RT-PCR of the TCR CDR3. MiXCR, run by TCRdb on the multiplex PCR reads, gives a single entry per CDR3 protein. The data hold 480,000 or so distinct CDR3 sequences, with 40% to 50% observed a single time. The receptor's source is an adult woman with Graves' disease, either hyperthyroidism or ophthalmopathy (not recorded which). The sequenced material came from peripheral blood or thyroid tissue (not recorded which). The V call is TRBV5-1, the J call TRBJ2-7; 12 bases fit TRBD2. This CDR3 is CASSSTSGRLEQYF. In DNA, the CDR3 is TGCGCCAGCAGCTCCACTAGCGGGAGGTTGGAGCAGTACTTC.